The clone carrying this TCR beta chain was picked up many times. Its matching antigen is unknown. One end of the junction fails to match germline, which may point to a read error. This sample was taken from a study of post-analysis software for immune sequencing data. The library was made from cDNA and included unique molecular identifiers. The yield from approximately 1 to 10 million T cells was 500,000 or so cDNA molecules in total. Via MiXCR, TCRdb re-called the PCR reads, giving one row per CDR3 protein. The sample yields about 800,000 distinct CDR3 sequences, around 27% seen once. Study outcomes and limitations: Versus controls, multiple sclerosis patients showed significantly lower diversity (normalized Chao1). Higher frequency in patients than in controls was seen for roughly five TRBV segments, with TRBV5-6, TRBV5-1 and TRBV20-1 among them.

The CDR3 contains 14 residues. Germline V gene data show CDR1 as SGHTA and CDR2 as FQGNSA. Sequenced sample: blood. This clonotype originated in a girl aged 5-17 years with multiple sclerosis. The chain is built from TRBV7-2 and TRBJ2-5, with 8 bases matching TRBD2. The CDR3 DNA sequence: TGCGCCAGCAGCTTGGGCCCGGGAGGGGAGACCCAGTACTTC. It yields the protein CASSLGPGGETQYF.